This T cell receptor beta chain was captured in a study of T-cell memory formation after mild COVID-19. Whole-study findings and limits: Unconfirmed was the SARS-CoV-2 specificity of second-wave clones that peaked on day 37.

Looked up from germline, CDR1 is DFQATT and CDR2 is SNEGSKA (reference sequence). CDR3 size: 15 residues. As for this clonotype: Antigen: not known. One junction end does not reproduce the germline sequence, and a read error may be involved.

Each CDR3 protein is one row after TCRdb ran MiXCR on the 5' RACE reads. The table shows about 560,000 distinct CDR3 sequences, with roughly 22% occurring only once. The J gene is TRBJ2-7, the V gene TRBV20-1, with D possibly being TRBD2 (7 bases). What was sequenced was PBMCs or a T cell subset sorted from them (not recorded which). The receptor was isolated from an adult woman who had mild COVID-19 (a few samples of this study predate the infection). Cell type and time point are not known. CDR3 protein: CSARDIRGGTYEQYF. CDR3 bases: TGCAGTGCCAGAGACATTAGGGGGGGCACCTACGAGCAGTACTTC.